The 26 T cell receptor beta chains below were found in one sample sequenced in a study of PD-1 blockade in classical Hodgkin lymphoma. Time point: cycle 4 day 1 (C4D1), after 5 to 7 weeks of nivolumab. Every one of the patients relapsed after autologous stem cell transplantation (brentuximab vedotin exposure was variable). Sequencing used immunoSEQ multiplex PCR; TCRdb keeps in-frame clones, though not all of them. The sample has under 50,000 clones; 60% to 75% are singletons. The sequences come from peripheral blood mononuclear cells (PBMCs), collected before the fourth cycle of nivolumab. All receptors derive from a human donor with classical Hodgkin lymphoma.

This chain links TRBV10-3 with TRBJ1-1, with 11 positions matching TRBD1. The CDR3 covers 13 residues. Trimming removed 6 bases from V and 5 bases from J; junction bases left unmatched: 2. Germline assignment: CDR1 ENHRY and CDR2 SYGVKD. CDR3: CAISGTGGTEAFF. The CDR3 region has the DNA TGTGCCATCAGCGGGACAGGGGGAACTGAAGCTTTCTTT.

The chain recombines TRBV4-1 with TRBJ2-3, with 13 bases lining up with TRBD2. Trimming cost V 0 bases and J 2 bases; bases outside gene matches: 11. The CDR3 contains 20 residues. Germline V gene data show CDR1 as MGHRA and CDR2 as YSYEKL. The CDR3 loop is CASSQDLLAGGQVFTDTQYF. CDR3 nucleotide sequence: TGCGCCAGCAGCCAAGATCTACTAGCGGGGGGGCAGGTCTTCACAGATACGCAGTATTTT.

This clone was seen at least ten times. V is TRBV14 and J is TRBJ2-5; D is ambiguous. The CDR3 sequence is 12 residues long. CDR1 and CDR2 (germline): SGHDN, FVKESK. Between the trimmed V and J ends, which lost 3 bases and 5 bases, there was a span of 7 bases. The CDR3 is CASSHTVETQYF. The CDR3 DNA is TGTGCCAGCAGCCATACCGTGGAGACCCAGTACTTC.

The chain combines TRBV28 with TRBJ2-7, with D uncertain. Germline V gene data show CDR1 as MDHEN and CDR2 as SYDVKM. Trimming took off 2 bases at V and 9 bases at J, with 17 bases between the two ends. The CDR3 has 14 amino acids. CDR3 in DNA: TGTGCCAGCAGTTTACCCGACCAATTTCATCGGCAGTACTTC. Its translation: CASSLPDQFHRQYF.

This clone is labeled medium-sized. The rearrangement links TRBV4-2 to TRBJ1-5, with 7 bases that match TRBD1. After removal of 3 bases from V and 9 bases from J, the junction contained 8 bases not matched to a gene. The length of the CDR3 is 14 residues. The germline V gene encodes CDR1 LGHNA and CDR2 YNFKEQ. Here the CDR3 DNA reads TGTGCCAGCAGCCAGGAACAGGGGATCCCGCCCCAGCATTTT. Protein product: CASSQEQGIPPQHF.

Comment on this clone: This CDR3 is also generated by other DNA sequences in the sample. The rearrangement uses TRBV19 and TRBJ1-5; possibly TRBD1 for D (6 bases). Germline assignment: CDR1 LNHDA and CDR2 SQIVND (reference sequence). The CDR3 has 13 residues. V lost 0 bases to trimming and J lost 10 bases, with 10 bases between them. As DNA, the CDR3 is TGTGCCAGTAGTATAGAAGGGGGGAAACCCCAGCATTTT. Protein: CASSIEGGKPQHF.

As to this clone: Other DNA sequences in this sample translate to the same CDR3. This rearrangement joins TRBV28 to TRBJ2-7; D not resolved. Trimming took off 6 bases at V and 2 bases at J, with 8 bases between the two ends. The CDR3 is made up of 12 amino acids. Germline-derived CDR1 and CDR2 are MDHEN and SYDVKM. The CDR3 here is CASRDGPYEQYF. CDR3 coding DNA: TGTGCCAGCAGGGACGGACCCTACGAGCAGTACTTC.

DNA for the CDR3: TGTGCCAGCAGCTTGGGAGGTGATGGGGCCAACGTCCTGACTTTC. Its translation is CASSLGGDGANVLTF. The V call is TRBV5-4, the J call TRBJ2-6, with no clear D. Germline loops: CDR1 SGHNT, CDR2 YYREEE (reference sequence). The CDR3 consists of 15 residues. The germline V and J ends were trimmed by 0 bases and 3 bases, with 7 bases remaining between them.

The CDR3 DNA sequence: TGTGCCAGCAGCCAAGGAGGACGGGGCTACACCTTC. Its translation is CASSQGGRGYTF. The V gene is TRBV14, the J gene TRBJ1-2; no reliable D call. The germline V gene encodes CDR1 SGHDN and CDR2 FVKESK. This CDR3 region has 12 residues. V lost 1 base to trimming and J lost 8 bases, with 8 bases between them.

The rearrangement joins TRBV6-1 to TRBJ1-5, with D possibly being TRBD1 (5 bases). Per germline, CDR1 MNHNS and CDR2 SASEGT. The CDR3 has 15 amino acids. Trimming removed 3 bases from V and 2 bases from J, with 11 bases in between. The CDR3 region is CASSDQGGRNQPQHF. The DNA for the CDR3 is TGTGCCAGCAGTGACCAGGGTGGGCGCAATCAGCCCCAGCATTTT.

This chain uses TRBV30 with TRBJ2-3, with D unresolved. The CDR3 runs 15 residues. Trimming cost V 1 base and J 0 bases, with 11 bases left between them. CDR1 is GTSNPN, CDR2 SVGIG, per germline (reference sequence). As DNA, the CDR3 is TGTGCCTGGAGTGCCCGGCCTTCTAGCACAGATACGCAGTATTTT. Protein product: CAWSARPSSTDTQYF.

The chain employs TRBV4-3 and TRBJ2-3, with 8 bases identical to TRBD1. Germline values: CDR1 LGHNA, CDR2 YSLEER. V lost 1 base, J lost 6 bases, and 9 bases stayed unmatched. This CDR3 contains 16 residues. CDR3 amino acids: CASSQGTGLSMDTQYF. DNA of the CDR3: TGCGCCAGCAGCCAAGGGACAGGGTTATCTATGGATACGCAGTATTTT.

V gene TRBV28 combines with J gene TRBJ1-5, with 9 bases fitting TRBD1. The CDR3 consists of 15 residues. Germline assignment: CDR1 MDHEN and CDR2 SYDVKM. Trimming at V came to 7 bases and at J to 2 bases, leaving 6 bases not matched to a gene. The CDR3 nucleotides read TGTGCCAGCACCCCGGGACAGGGCGGCAATCAGCCCCAGCATTTT. Translating it yields CASTPGQGGNQPQHF.

The chain recombines TRBV7-9 with TRBJ2-3; tentative D call: TRBD1 (6 bases). With 2 bases removed from V and 1 base from J, the gap between germline ends came to 10 bases. CDR1 is SEHNR and CDR2 is FQNEAQ in the germline V gene (reference sequence). The CDR3 totals 15 residues. In DNA, the CDR3 is TGTGCCAGCAGCTTAATTCCAGGGGGCACAGATACGCAGTATTTT. Protein: CASSLIPGGTDTQYF.

This sequence joins TRBV7-2 and TRBJ2-3, with 9 bases that match TRBD1. This CDR3 comprises 16 residues. V was pared by 3 bases and J by 3 bases, with 7 bases of the junction left unmatched. The germline CDR1 and CDR2 sequences are SGHTA and FQGNSA. CDR3 residues: CASSFNRGQRTDTQYF. DNA for the CDR3: TGTGCCAGCAGCTTCAACAGGGGGCAAAGGACAGATACGCAGTATTTT.

V is TRBV28 and J is TRBJ2-1; 7 bases match TRBD2. Losses at the gene ends were 8 bases for V and 3 bases for J; bases not matched to a gene: 7. This CDR3 comprises 14 residues. The V gene's germline CDR1 is MDHEN and CDR2 SYDVKM. Written as DNA, the CDR3 is TGTGCCAGCCAGCCGGGACTATACTACAATGAGCAGTTCTTC. Translation gives CASQPGLYYNEQFF.

The chain combines TRBV28 with TRBJ1-1, with 7 bases aligning to TRBD1. Germline CDR1 and CDR2: MDHEN and SYDVKM. The CDR3 runs to 16 residues. V trimming: 4 bases; J trimming: 4 bases; junction bases outside the gene matches: 12. CDR3 sequence reads: CASSSLDRALGTEAFF. The CDR3 coding sequence is TGTGCCAGCAGTTCCCTCGACAGGGCCTTGGGCACTGAAGCTTTCTTT.

The J gene is TRBJ1-3, the V gene TRBV30, with D maybe TRBD1 (6 bases). The germline V gene has CDR1 GTSNPN and CDR2 SVGIG (reference sequence). V shed 7 bases and J shed 4 bases, with 11 bases lying between them. CDR3 size: 12 residues. This CDR3 is CAFIDRGNTIYF. Here the CDR3 DNA reads TGTGCCTTTATCGACAGGGGAAACACCATATATTTT.

This clone was counted between two and nine times. The chain carries TRBV5-1 and TRBJ1-4, with D unresolved. The CDR3 is 15 residues long. Per the germline V gene, CDR1 is SGHRS and CDR2 is YFSETQ. V lost 0 bases to trimming and J lost 8 bases, with 14 bases between them. The CDR3 is CASSLGRSQGEKLFF. DNA of the CDR3: TGCGCCAGCAGCTTGGGACGGTCCCAAGGGGAAAAACTGTTTTTT.

The chain carries TRBV4-3 and TRBJ1-4; a weak D match, TRBD1 (5 bases). This CDR3 contains 16 residues. V gave up 4 bases and J gave up 6 bases, with 18 bases separating them. CDR1 and CDR2 from the germline V gene are LGHNA and YSLEER. This chain's CDR3 is CASSRLLGRDDEKLFF. The DNA of the CDR3 is TGCGCCAGCAGCCGACTTCTGGGGCGAGACGATGAAAAACTGTTTTTT.

The V gene is TRBV29-1, the J gene TRBJ2-5, with D perhaps assigned TRBD1 or TRBD2 (5 bases each). CDR1 is SQVTM, CDR2 ANQGSEA, per germline. This CDR3 is 13 amino acids long. With 6 bases removed from V and 5 bases from J, the gap between germline ends came to 16 bases. This CDR3 is CSVDKDSGETQYF. In DNA form, the CDR3 reads TGCAGCGTGGACAAGGACTCGGGGGAGACCCAGTACTTC. The whole variable domain, remainder taken from reference TRBV29-1 and TRBJ2-5, is SAVISQKPSRDICQRGTSLTIQCQVDSQVTMMFWYRQQPGQSLTLIATANQGSEATYESGFVIDKFPISRPNLTFSTLTVSNMSPEDSSIYLCSVDKDSGETQYFGPGTRLLVL.

The V call is TRBV5-1, the J call TRBJ2-5; TRBD2 agrees at 15 bases. The CDR3 totals 17 residues. Trimming removed 4 bases from V and 5 bases from J; junction bases left unmatched: 9. CDR1 and CDR2 (germline): SGHRS, YFSETQ. CDR3 residues: CASSPGGLAGGRETQYF. The CDR3 DNA reads TGCGCCAGCAGCCCGGGTGGACTAGCGGGAGGGCGGGAGACCCAGTACTTC.

This sequence joins TRBV29-1 and TRBJ2-7; D tentatively fits TRBD1 or TRBD2 (6 bases each). CDR3 length equals 13 residues. V was trimmed by 2 bases and J by 5 bases, leaving 13 bases between them. Germline-derived CDR1 and CDR2 are SQVTM and ANQGSEA. The CDR3 sequence is CSVESGGLDEQYF. The CDR3 nucleotides read TGCAGCGTTGAATCTGGGGGGCTTGACGAGCAGTACTTC.

The chain is built from TRBV28 and TRBJ2-2, with D perhaps matching TRBD2 (5 bases). V was pared by 3 bases and J by 7 bases, with 12 bases between. The CDR3 is 14 amino acids. Per the germline V gene, CDR1 is MDHEN and CDR2 is SYDVKM. As DNA, the CDR3 is TGTGCCAGCAGTTTGGAACTACTAGGCGGGGAGCTGTTTTTT. It yields the protein CASSLELLGGELFF.

This chain connects TRBV5-8 to TRBJ1-4, with D uncertain. Germline-derived CDR1 and CDR2 are SGHTS and YDEGEE. The V gene lost 2 bases and the J gene lost 0 bases, with 8 bases spanning the gap. The CDR3 totals 15 residues. The CDR3 DNA reads as TGTGCCAGCAGCTTTAACGATGCAACTAATGAAAAACTGTTTTTT. It codes for CASSFNDATNEKLFF.

This clone was counted only a few times. The J gene is TRBJ2-7, the V gene TRBV7-9, with D possibly matching TRBD2 (6 bases). Trimming pared 5 bases from V and 7 bases from J, leaving 18 bases between. The CDR3 covers 14 residues. In germline, CDR1 is SEHNR, CDR2 FQNEAQ (reference sequence). CDR3 sequence reads: CASSATWGVEEQYF. The CDR3 nucleotides read TGTGCCAGCAGCGCAACGTGGGGGGTCGAAGAGCAGTACTTC.